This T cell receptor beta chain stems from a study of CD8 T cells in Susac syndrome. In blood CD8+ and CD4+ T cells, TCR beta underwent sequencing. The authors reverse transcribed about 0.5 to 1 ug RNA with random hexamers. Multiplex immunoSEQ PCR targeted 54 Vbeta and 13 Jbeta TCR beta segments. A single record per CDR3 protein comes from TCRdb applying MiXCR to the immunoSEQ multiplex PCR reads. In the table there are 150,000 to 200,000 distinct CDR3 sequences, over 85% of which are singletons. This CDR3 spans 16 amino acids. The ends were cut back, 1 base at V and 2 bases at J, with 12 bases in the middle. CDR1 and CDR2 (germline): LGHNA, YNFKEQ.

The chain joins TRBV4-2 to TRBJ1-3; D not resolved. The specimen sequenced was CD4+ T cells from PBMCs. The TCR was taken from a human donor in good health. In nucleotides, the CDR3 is TGTGCCAGCAGCCAAGTAGGGCAGGCAGCTGGAAACACCATATATTTT. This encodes CASSQVGQAAGNTIYF.